The present T cell receptor beta chain was sequenced within a study of blood T cells in healthy people across ages. Whole-study results and caveats: Diversity was estimated from one million T cells, and these estimates were considered underestimates. With age, beta diversity per million T cells declined roughly linearly, significantly by 35 to 40.

A second about 7 to 12 cycle PCR used barcoded and J-beta primers. One entry per CDR3 protein results from TCRdb running MiXCR on the 5' RACE reads. The sample shows around 1,100,000 distinct CDR3 sequences, less than 45% of them seen only once. With respect to this clonotype: No antigen is known for it.

The ends lost 8 bases at V and 7 bases at J; junction bases unmatched: 10. This CDR3 region has 13 residues. This sequence was found in a man between 18 and 29 years old in good health. J is TRBJ2-7 and V is TRBV12-3 or TRBV12-4; 8 nucleotides match TRBD2. Sequences were obtained from blood. This chain's CDR3 is CASSRGVRDEQYF. CDR3 DNA: TGTGCCAGCTCGCGGGGGGTTAGGGATGAGCAGTACTTC.